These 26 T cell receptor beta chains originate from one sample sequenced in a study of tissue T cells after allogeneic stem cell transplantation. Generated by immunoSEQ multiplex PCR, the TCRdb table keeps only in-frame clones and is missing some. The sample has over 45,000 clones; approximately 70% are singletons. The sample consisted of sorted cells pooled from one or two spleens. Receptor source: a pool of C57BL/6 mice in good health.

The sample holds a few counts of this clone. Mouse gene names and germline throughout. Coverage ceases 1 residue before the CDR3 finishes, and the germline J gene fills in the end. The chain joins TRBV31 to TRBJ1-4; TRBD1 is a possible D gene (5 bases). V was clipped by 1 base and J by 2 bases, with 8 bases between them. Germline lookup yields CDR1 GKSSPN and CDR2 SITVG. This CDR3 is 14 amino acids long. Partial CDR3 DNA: TGTGCCTGGAGTCCGGGACCGTCCAACGAAAGATTATTT. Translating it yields CAWSPGPSNERLF. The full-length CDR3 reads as CAWSPGPSNERLFF.

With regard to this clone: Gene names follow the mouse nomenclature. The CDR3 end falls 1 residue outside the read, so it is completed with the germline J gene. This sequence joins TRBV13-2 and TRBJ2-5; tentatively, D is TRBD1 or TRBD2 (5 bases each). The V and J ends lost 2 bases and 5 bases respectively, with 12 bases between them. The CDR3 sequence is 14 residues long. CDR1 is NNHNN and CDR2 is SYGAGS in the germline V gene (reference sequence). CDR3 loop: CASGEKDGGDTQYF. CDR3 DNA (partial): TGTGCCAGCGGTGAAAAGGACGGGGGAGACACCCAGTAC.

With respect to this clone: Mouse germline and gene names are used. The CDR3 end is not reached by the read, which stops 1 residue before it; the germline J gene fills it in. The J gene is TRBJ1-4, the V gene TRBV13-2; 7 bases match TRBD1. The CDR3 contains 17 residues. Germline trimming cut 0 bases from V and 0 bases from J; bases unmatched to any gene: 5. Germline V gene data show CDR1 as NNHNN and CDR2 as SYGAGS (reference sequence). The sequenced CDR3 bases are TGTGCCAGCGGTGATGCACCAGGGGGGATTTCCAACGAAAGATTATTT. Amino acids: CASGDAPGGISNERLF. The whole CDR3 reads CASGDAPGGISNERLFF.

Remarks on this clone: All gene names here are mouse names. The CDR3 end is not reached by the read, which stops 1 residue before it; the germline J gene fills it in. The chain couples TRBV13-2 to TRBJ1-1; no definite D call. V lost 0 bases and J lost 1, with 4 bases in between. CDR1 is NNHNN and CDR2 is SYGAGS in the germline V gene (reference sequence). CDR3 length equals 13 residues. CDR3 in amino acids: CASGDGQNTEVFF. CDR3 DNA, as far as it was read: TGTGCCAGCGGTGATGGACAAAACACAGAAGTCTTC.

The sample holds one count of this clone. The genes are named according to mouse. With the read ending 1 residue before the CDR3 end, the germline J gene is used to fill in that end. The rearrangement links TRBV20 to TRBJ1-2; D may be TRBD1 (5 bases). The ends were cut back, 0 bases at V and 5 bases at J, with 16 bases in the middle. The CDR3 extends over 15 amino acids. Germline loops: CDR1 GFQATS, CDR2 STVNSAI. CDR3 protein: CGARDLRRGRSDYTF. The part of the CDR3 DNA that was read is TGTGGTGCTAGGGATCTTCGGAGGGGTCGGTCCGACTACACC.

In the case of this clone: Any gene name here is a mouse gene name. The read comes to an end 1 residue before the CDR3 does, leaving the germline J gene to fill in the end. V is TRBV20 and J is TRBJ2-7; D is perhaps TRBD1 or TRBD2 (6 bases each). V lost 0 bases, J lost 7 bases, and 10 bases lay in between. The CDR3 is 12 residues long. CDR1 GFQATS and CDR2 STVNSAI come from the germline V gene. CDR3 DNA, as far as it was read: TGTGGTGCTAGGGAGGGGGCGGGGGAACAGTAC. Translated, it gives CGAREGAGEQY. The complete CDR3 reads CGAREGAGEQYF.

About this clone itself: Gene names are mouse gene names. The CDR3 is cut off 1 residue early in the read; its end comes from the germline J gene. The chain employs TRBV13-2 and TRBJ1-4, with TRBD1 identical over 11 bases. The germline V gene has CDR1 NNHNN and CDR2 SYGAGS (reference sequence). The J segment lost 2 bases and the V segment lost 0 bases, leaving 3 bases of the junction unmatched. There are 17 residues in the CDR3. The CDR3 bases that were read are TGTGCCAGCGGTGATGCAAGGACAGGGGGCTCCAACGAAAGATTATTT. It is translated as CASGDARTGGSNERLF. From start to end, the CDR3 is CASGDARTGGSNERLFF.

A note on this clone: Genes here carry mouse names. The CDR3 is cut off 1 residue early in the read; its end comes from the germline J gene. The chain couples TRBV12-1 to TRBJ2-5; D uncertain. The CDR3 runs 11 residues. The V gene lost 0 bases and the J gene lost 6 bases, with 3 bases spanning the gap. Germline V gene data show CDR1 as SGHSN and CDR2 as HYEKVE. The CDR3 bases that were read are TGTGCCAGCTCTCTCCTGGACACCCAGTAC. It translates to CASSLLDTQY. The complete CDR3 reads CASSLLDTQYF.

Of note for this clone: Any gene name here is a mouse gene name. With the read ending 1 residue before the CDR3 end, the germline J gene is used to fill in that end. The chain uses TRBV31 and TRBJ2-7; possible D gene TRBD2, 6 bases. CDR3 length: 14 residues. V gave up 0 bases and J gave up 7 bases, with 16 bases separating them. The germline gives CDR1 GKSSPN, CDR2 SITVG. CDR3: CAWSLRGVIGEQYF. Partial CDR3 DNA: TGTGCCTGGAGTCTACGGGGGGTGATTGGAGAACAGTAC.

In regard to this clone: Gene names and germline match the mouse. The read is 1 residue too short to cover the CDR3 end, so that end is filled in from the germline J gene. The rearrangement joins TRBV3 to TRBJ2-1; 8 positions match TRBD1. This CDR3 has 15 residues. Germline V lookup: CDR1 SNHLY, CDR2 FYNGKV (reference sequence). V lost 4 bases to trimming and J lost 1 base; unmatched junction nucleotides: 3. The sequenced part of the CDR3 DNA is TGTGCCAGCAGCTCCCGGGACAGGAACTATGCTGAGCAGTTC. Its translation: CASSSRDRNYAEQF. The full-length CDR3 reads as CASSSRDRNYAEQFF.

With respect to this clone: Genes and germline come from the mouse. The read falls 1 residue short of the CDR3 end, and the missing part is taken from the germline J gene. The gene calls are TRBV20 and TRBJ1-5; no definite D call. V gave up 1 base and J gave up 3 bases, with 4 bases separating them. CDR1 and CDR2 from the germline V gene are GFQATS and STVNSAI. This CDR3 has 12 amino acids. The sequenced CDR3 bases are TGTGGTGCTAGGGTGGGCAACCAGGCTCCGCTT. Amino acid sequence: CGARVGNQAPL. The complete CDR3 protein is CGARVGNQAPLF.

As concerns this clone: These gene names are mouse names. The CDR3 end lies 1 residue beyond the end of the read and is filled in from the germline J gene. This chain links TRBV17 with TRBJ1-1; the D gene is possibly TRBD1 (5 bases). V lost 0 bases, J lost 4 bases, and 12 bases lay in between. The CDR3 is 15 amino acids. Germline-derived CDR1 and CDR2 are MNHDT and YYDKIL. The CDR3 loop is CASSRDGGRGTEVFF. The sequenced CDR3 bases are TGTGCTAGCAGTAGAGATGGAGGGAGGGGCACAGAAGTCTTC.

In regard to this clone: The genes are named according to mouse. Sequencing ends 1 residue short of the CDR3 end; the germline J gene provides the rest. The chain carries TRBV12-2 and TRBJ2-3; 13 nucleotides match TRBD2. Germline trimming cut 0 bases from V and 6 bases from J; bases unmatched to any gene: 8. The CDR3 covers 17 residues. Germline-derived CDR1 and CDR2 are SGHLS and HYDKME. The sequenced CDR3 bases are TGTGCCAGCTCTCTCGACAGGACTGGGGGGGCGCGGGAAACGCTGTAT. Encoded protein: CASSLDRTGGARETLY. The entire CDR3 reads CASSLDRTGGARETLYF.

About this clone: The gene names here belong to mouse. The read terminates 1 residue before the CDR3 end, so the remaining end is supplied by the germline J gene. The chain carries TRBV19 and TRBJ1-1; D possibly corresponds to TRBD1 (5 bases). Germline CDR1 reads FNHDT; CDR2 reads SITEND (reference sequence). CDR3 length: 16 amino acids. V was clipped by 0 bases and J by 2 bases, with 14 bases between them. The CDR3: CASSIGQGGLNTEVFF. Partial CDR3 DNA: TGTGCCAGCAGTATAGGGCAGGGAGGCCTCAACACAGAAGTCTTC.

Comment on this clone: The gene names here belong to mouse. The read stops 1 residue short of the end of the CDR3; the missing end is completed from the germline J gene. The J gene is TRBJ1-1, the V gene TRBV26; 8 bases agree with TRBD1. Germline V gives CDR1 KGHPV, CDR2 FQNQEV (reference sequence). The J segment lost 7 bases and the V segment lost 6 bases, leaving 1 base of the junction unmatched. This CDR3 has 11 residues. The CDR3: CASRDREEVFF. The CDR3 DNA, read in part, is TGTGCCAGCAGGGACAGGGAAGAAGTCTTC.

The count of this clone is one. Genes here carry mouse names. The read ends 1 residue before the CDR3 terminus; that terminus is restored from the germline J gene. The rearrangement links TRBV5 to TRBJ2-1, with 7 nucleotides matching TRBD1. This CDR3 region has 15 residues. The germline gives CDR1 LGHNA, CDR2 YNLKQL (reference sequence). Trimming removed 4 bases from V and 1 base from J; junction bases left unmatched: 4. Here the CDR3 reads CASSPRDSNYAEQFF. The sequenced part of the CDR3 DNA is TGTGCCAGCAGCCCTCGGGACAGCAACTATGCTGAGCAGTTC.

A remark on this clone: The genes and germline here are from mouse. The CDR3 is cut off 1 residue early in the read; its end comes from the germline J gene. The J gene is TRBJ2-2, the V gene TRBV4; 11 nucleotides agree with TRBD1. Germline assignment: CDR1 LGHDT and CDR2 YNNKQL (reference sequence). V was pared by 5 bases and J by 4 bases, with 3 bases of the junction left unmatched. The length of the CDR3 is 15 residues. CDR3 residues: CASSPGTGGTGQLYF. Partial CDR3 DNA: TGTGCCAGCAGCCCCGGGACAGGGGGCACCGGGCAGCTCTAC.

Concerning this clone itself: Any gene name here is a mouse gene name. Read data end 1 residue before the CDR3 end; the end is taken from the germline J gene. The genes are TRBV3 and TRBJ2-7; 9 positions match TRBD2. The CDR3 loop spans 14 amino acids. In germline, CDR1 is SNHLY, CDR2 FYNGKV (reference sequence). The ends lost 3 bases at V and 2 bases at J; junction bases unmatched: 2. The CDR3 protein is CASSFHWGAYEQYF. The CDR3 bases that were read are TGTGCCAGCAGCTTCCACTGGGGGGCCTATGAACAGTAC.

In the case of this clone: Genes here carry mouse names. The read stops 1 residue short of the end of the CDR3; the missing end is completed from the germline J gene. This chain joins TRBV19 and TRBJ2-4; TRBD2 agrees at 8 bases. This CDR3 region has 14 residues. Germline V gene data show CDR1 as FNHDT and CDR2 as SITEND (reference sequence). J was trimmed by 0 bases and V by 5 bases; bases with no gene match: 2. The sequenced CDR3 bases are TGTGCCAGCAGCCGACTGGGGAGTCAAAACACCTTGTAC. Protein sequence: CASSRLGSQNTLY. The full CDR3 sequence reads CASSRLGSQNTLYF.

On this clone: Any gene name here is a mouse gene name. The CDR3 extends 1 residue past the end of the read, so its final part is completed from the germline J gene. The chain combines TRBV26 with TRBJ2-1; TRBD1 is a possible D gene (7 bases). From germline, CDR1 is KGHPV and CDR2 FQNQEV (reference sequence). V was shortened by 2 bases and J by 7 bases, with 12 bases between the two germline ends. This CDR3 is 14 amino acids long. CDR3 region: CASSLERGRAEQFF. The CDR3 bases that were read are TGTGCCAGCAGTCTGGAAAGGGGGCGAGCTGAGCAGTTC. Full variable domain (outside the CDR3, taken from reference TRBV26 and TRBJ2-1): NSKVIQTPRYLVKGQGQKAKMRCIPEKGHPVVFWYQQNKNNEFKFLINFQNQEVLQQIDMTEKRFSAECPSNSPCSLEIQSSEAGDSALYLCASSLERGRAEQFFGPGTRLTVL.

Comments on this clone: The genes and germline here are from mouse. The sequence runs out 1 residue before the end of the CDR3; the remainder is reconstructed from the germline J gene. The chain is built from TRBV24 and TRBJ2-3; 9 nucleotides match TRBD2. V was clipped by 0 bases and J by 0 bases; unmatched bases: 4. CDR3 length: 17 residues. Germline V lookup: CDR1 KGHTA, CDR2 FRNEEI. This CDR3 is CASSLYDWGKSAETLYF. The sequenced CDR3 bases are TGTGCCAGCAGTCTGTATGACTGGGGGAAGAGTGCAGAAACGCTGTAT.

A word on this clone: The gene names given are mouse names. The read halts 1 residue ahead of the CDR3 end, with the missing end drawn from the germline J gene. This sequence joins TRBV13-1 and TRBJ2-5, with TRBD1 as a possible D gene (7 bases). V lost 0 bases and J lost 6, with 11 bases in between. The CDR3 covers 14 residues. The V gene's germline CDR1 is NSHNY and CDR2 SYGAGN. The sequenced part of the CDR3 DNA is TGTGCCAGCAGTGATGAGGGGGCGCGGGACACCCAGTAC. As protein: CASSDEGARDTQY. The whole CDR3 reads CASSDEGARDTQYF.

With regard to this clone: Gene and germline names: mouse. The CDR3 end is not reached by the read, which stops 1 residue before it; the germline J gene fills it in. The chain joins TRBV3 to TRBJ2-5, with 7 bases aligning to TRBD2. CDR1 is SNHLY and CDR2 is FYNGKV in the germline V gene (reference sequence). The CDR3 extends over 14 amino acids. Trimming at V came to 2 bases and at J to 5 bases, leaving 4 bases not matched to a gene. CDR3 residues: CASSLNWGADTQYF. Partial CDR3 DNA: TGTGCCAGCAGCTTAAACTGGGGTGCAGACACCCAGTAC.

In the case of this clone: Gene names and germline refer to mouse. CDR3 loop: CASGDVTDHSGNTLYF. The covered CDR3 bases are TGTGCCAGCGGTGATGTGACAGACCATTCTGGAAATACGCTCTAT. The chain has TRBV13-2 and TRBJ1-3; D might be TRBD1 (5 bases). The sequenced fragment ends 1 residue before the CDR3 boundary, so the rest is inferred from the germline J gene. Looked up from germline, CDR1 is NNHNN and CDR2 is SYGAGS (reference sequence). V lost 0 bases, J lost 0 bases, and 10 bases lay in between. The CDR3 spans 16 residues.

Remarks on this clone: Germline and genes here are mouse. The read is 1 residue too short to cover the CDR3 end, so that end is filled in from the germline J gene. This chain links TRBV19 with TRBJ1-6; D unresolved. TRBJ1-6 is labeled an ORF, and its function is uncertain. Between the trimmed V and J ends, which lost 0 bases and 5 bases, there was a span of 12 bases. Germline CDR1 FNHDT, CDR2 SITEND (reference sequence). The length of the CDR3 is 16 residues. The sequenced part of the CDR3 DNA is TGTGCCAGCAGTATAGCTATGACAACTCATAATTCGCCCCTCTAC. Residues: CASSIAMTTHNSPLY. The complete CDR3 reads CASSIAMTTHNSPLYF.

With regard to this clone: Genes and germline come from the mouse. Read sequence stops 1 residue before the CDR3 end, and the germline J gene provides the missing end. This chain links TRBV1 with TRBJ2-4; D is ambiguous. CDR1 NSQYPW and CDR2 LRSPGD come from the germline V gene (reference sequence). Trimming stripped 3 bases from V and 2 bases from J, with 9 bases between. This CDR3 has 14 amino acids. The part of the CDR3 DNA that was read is TGCACCTGCAGTGCCCACGGGGTTCAAAACACCTTGTAC. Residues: CTCSAHGVQNTLY. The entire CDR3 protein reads CTCSAHGVQNTLYF.